This TCR beta chain was observed in a study of blood T cell repertoires in COVID-19. Trimming took off 4 bases at V and 2 bases at J, with 11 bases between the two ends. The CDR3 contains 14 residues. From germline, CDR1 is SGHRS and CDR2 YFSETQ. TCRdb's table, derived via immunoSEQ multiplex PCR, lists solely in-frame clones and lacks some. The table has more than 200,000 clones, about 86% seen once. The chain combines TRBV5-1 with TRBJ2-3; perhaps TRBD1 as D (5 bases). The sequenced material came from peripheral blood. The sequence came from a man aged 80 or over with acute or convalescent COVID-19. This CDR3 is CASSTGHITDTQYF. The CDR3 coding sequence is TGCGCCAGCAGCACCGGACATATCACAGATACGCAGTATTTT.